This T cell receptor (beta chain) was observed in a study of blood T cell repertoires in COVID-19. Turning to the study itself: COVID-19 samples collected from the United States, Italy and Spain covered acute and convalescent phases.

Produced via immunoSEQ multiplex PCR; TCRdb's table is partial and in-frame only. This sample has around 180,000 clones; 75% to 90% occur once, and the top ten carry approximately 11%. CDR1 and CDR2 (germline): LNHDA, SQIVND (reference sequence). Trimming took off 2 bases at V and 3 bases at J, with 15 bases between the two ends. The CDR3 spans 16 residues. The rearrangement links TRBV19 to TRBJ2-3; D is unresolved. The sample consisted of peripheral blood. The sequence came from a human donor with active or convalescent COVID-19. The donor label of this sample is uncertain. The CDR3 coding sequence is TGTGCCAGTAGTATACTAGGAGATGGCGGTACAGATACGCAGTATTTT. It encodes CASSILGDGGTDTQYF.